Listed below are T cell receptor beta chains from one sample, sequenced in a study of blood T cell repertoires in COVID-19. Generated by immunoSEQ multiplex PCR, the TCRdb table keeps only in-frame clones and is missing some. The repertoire consists of 150,000 or so clones, with around 80% occurring once and the leading ten covering around 4.8%. Sample: peripheral blood. The receptor source for this set is a woman aged 80 or over with active or convalescent COVID-19. Each CDR3 is given with its conserved first and last residue. The D gene is left open where the match is weak. Clone size appears in some rows only: once, few, many, or a class for an expanded clone.

TRBD2	TRBV6-1	few	TRBJ2-2	CASSGRRAGGGGELFF	TGTGCCAGCAGTGGGCGGCGAGCGGGGGGTGGCGGGGAGCTGTTTTTT
-	TRBV2	-	TRBJ2-2	CASSLDRLRTGELFF	TGTGCCAGCAGTTTAGACAGGCTACGCACCGGGGAGCTGTTTTTT
-	TRBV5-4	once	TRBJ1-2	CASSTEVQGGGYTF	TGTGCCAGCAGCACGGAGGTCCAGGGAGGTGGCTACACCTTC
TRBD1	TRBV7-2	-	TRBJ2-1	CASSSDRGRYEQFF	TGTGCCAGCAGCTCGGACAGGGGGAGGTATGAGCAGTTCTTC
-	TRBV11-2	-	TRBJ1-1	CASSTIRGQLEAFF	TGTGCCAGCAGCACCATCCGTGGGCAGCTCGAAGCTTTCTTT
TRBD1	TRBV12-5	many	TRBJ1-5	CASGQDRGWQPQHF	TGTGCTAGTGGTCAGGACAGGGGATGGCAGCCCCAGCATTTT
-	TRBV6-5	-	TRBJ2-7	CASSYPDRNSYEQYF	TGTGCCAGCAGTTACCCTGACAGGAACTCCTACGAGCAGTACTTC
TRBD1	TRBV5-1	-	TRBJ1-5	CASRAGTGGNQPQHF	TGCGCCAGCAGGGCTGGGACAGGGGGCAATCAGCCCCAGCATTTT
-	TRBV29-1	-	TRBJ2-7	CSVALASYEQYF	TGCAGCGTGGCTCTAGCGTCCTACGAGCAGTACTTC
TRBD1	TRBV19	once	TRBJ1-5	CASSPPGQVNQPQHF	TGTGCCAGTAGTCCACCGGGACAGGTTAATCAGCCCCAGCATTTT
-	TRBV5-8	-	TRBJ2-5	CASSLGMRWETQYF	TGTGCCAGCAGCTTGGGTATGAGGTGGGAGACCCAGTACTTC
-	TRBV6-2/TRBV6-3	few	TRBJ1-2	CASSYSDRSNYGYTF	TGTGCCAGCAGTTACTCGGACAGATCGAACTATGGCTACACCTTC
TRBD2	TRBV18	-	TRBJ2-7	CASSTDSGGAYEQYF	TGTGCCAGCTCAACAGACAGCGGGGGAGCCTACGAGCAGTACTTC
-	TRBV6-5	many	TRBJ1-3	CASSGGSISGNTIYF	TGTGCCAGCTCCGGAGGCTCCATCTCTGGAAACACCATATATTTT
TRBD1	TRBV5-1	-	TRBJ1-4	CASSLDLGQGEKLFF	TGCGCCAGCAGCTTGGACCTGGGACAGGGGGAAAAACTGTTTTTT
-	TRBV7-9	-	TRBJ2-3	CASSPPGVLIFTDTQYF	TGTGCCAGCAGCCCGCCGGGGGTTTTGATTTTTACAGATACGCAGTATTTT
-	TRBV5-4	-	TRBJ1-2	CASSQGRTGSYGYTF	TGTGCCAGCAGCCAGGGCCGTACTGGGTCCTATGGCTACACCTTC
TRBD2	TRBV4-1	-	TRBJ2-1	CASSQVAGGPSSYNEQFF	TGCGCCAGCAGCCAAGTGGCGGGGGGGCCCTCCTCCTACAATGAGCAGTTCTTC
TRBD1	TRBV5-3	-	TRBJ1-6	CARSMDRGGNNSPLHF	TGTGCCAGAAGCATGGACAGGGGTGGAAATAATTCACCCCTCCACTTT
-	TRBV7-9	-	TRBJ1-3	CASSLPGAGNTIYF	TGTGCCAGCAGCTTACCGGGAGCTGGAAACACCATATATTTT
-	TRBV20-1	-	TRBJ2-5	CSASPTGETQYF	TGCAGTGCTAGTCCTACGGGGGAGACCCAGTACTTC
-	TRBV5-1	few	TRBJ2-7	CASSPSGAPYEQYF	TGCGCCAGCAGCCCAAGTGGAGCTCCCTACGAGCAGTACTTC
-	TRBV4-2	-	TRBJ2-3	CASSQERDAGVFRDTQYF	TGTGCCAGCAGCCAAGAGCGTGATGCAGGGGTATTCAGGGATACGCAGTATTTT
TRBD1	TRBV27	-	TRBJ2-1	CASLLTGTGYNEQFF	TGTGCCAGCCTGCTGACAGGGACCGGATACAATGAGCAGTTCTTC
TRBD1	TRBV19	-	TRBJ1-2	CASSPGDRGGGYTF	TGTGCCAGTAGTCCTGGGGACAGGGGAGGCGGCTACACCTTC
TRBD2	TRBV20-1	-	TRBJ2-3	CSASSPGGGQVDTQYF	TGCAGTGCTAGTTCCCCCGGCGGGGGGCAGGTAGATACGCAGTATTTT
-	TRBV5-1	-	TRBJ2-2	CASSSYSGATGELFF	TGCGCCAGCAGCTCCTATAGCGGAGCCACCGGGGAGCTGTTTTTT
TRBD1	TRBV19	once	TRBJ1-5	CASSSPTGLSQPQHF	TGTGCCAGTAGTTCACCGACAGGGTTATCTCAGCCCCAGCATTTT
-	TRBV10-1	-	TRBJ1-1	CASISLRTTPNTEAFF	TGCGCCAGCATCTCCCTCCGGACTACACCGAACACTGAAGCTTTCTTT
TRBD1	TRBV27	few	TRBJ1-2	CASRRTGAQYYGYTF	TGTGCCAGCAGAAGGACAGGGGCTCAGTACTATGGCTACACCTTC
-	TRBV7-9	-	TRBJ1-3	CASSSLGSPNSGNTIYF	TGTGCCAGCAGTTCGCTCGGGAGCCCCAACTCTGGAAACACCATATATTTT
-	TRBV19	-	TRBJ2-1	CASSITTREQFF	TGTGCCAGTAGTATCACGACGCGGGAGCAGTTCTTC